The present T cell receptor beta chain was sequenced within a study of T cells expressing NK-cell markers. Study-wide context: The TCR beta repertoires originated in sorted CD3+CD56+NKG2C+, CD3+CD56+NKG2C- and CD3+CD56-NKG2C+ T cells.

CDR1 and CDR2 from the germline V gene are DFQATT and SNEGSKA (reference sequence). CDR3 length: 16 amino acids. Study conclusions and caveats: Roughly 6 of the donors carried dominant NKG2C+ clonotypes that took up about 1.0-7.0% of their CD8+ T cells. Clarity on HCMV specificity was lacking for the expanded NKG2C+ T cell clones.

Scientists made TCR beta cDNA using 5'RACE template switching with UMIs. TCRdb derives one entry per CDR3 protein from the 5' RACE reads, leaving out DNA. The table counts 550,000 or so distinct CDR3 sequences; less than 4.5% lies in the top ten. A word on this clonotype: The target antigen is unknown.

The sequence was collected from a man between 18 and 29 years old in good health. What was sequenced was blood T cells: a sorted CD56 or NKG2C T cell subset, CD4+ or CD8+ T cells, or bulk PBMC T cells (not recorded which). The chain combines TRBV20-1 with TRBJ2-5; the D call from TCRdb, TRBD2, cannot be confirmed without DNA. The CDR3 loop reads CSASITGGPLGETQYF.